Listed below are T cell receptor beta chains from one sample, sequenced in a study of blood T cell repertoires in COVID-19. Measured with immunoSEQ multiplex PCR; TCRdb has only the in-frame clones, and not every one. The sample shows over 150,000 clones, 70% to 90% of them seen only once. Material for sequencing was peripheral blood. The receptors here all came from a man older than 75 with COVID-19, enrolled during active disease. Both conserved end residues are part of each CDR3. The order of the fields is D gene, J gene, V gene, clone size, CDR3 protein, CDR3 DNA. D genes are given only for firm matches. Clone size is not always given. Where it is, it says once, few, many or a class for expanded clones.

d_call: TRBD1; j_call: TRBJ1-2; v_call: TRBV7-9; clone_size: -; cdr3_aa: CASSPTGGNYGYTF; cdr3_nt: TGTGCCAGCAGCCCTACAGGGGGGAACTATGGCTACACCTTC
d_call: TRBD1; j_call: TRBJ1-2; v_call: TRBV6-5; clone_size: few; cdr3_aa: CASQGAGYGYTF; cdr3_nt: TGTGCCAGTCAGGGGGCGGGCTATGGCTACACCTTC
d_call: -; j_call: TRBJ1-3; v_call: TRBV7-2; clone_size: once; cdr3_aa: CASSLRLHSGNTIYF; cdr3_nt: TGTGCCAGCAGCTTACGATTACACTCTGGAAACACCATATATTTT
d_call: TRBD1; j_call: TRBJ2-2; v_call: TRBV13; clone_size: -; cdr3_aa: CASSFQGQGIGNTGELFF; cdr3_nt: TGTGCCAGCAGCTTTCAAGGACAGGGGATCGGAAACACCGGGGAGCTGTTTTTT
d_call: -; j_call: TRBJ2-4; v_call: TRBV19; clone_size: -; cdr3_aa: CASSLAGTKNIQYF; cdr3_nt: TGTGCCAGTAGTCTGGCAGGTACCAAAAACATTCAGTACTTC
d_call: -; j_call: TRBJ2-5; v_call: TRBV11-3; clone_size: -; cdr3_aa: CASSYRAGETQYF; cdr3_nt: TGTGCCAGCAGTTACAGGGCTGGGGAGACCCAGTACTTC
d_call: TRBD1; j_call: TRBJ2-2; v_call: TRBV4-2; clone_size: -; cdr3_aa: CASSTQDRGDTGELFF; cdr3_nt: TGTGCCAGCAGCACCCAGGACAGGGGCGACACCGGGGAGCTGTTTTTT
d_call: -; j_call: TRBJ2-7; v_call: TRBV11-2; clone_size: -; cdr3_aa: CASSSTGIAAYEQYF; cdr3_nt: TGTGCCAGCAGCTCAACAGGGATAGCAGCCTACGAGCAGTACTTC
d_call: TRBD1; j_call: TRBJ2-6; v_call: TRBV5-6; clone_size: -; cdr3_aa: CASSLLTGVGANVLTF; cdr3_nt: TGTGCCAGCAGCTTACTTACAGGGGTAGGGGCCAACGTCCTGACTTTC
d_call: -; j_call: TRBJ1-2; v_call: TRBV5-4; clone_size: -; cdr3_aa: CASSVDSHYGYTF; cdr3_nt: TGTGCCAGCAGCGTCGACAGCCACTATGGCTACACCTTC
d_call: TRBD1; j_call: TRBJ1-3; v_call: TRBV5-5; clone_size: -; cdr3_aa: CASSLVQGISGNTIYF; cdr3_nt: TGTGCCAGCAGCTTGGTACAGGGGATTTCTGGAAACACCATATATTTT
d_call: -; j_call: TRBJ1-1; v_call: TRBV6-5; clone_size: -; cdr3_aa: CASSYLDIGNTEAFF; cdr3_nt: TGTGCCAGCAGTTACTTGGACATCGGGAACACTGAAGCTTTCTTT
d_call: TRBD2; j_call: TRBJ2-1; v_call: TRBV4-1; clone_size: -; cdr3_aa: CASSQDRLAGVNEQFF; cdr3_nt: TGCGCCAGCAGCCAAGATCGACTAGCGGGGGTTAATGAGCAGTTCTTC
d_call: -; j_call: TRBJ2-5; v_call: TRBV3-1/TRBV3-2; clone_size: -; cdr3_aa: CASSGGVAQYF; cdr3_nt: TGTGCCAGCAGCGGAGGGGTGGCCCAGTACTTC
d_call: -; j_call: TRBJ2-1; v_call: TRBV4-3; clone_size: -; cdr3_aa: CASSQDSNYNEQFF; cdr3_nt: TGCGCCAGCAGCCAAGATAGTAATTACAATGAGCAGTTCTTC
d_call: -; j_call: TRBJ1-1; v_call: TRBV9; clone_size: -; cdr3_aa: CASSVATGGPPRLFF; cdr3_nt: TGTGCCAGCAGCGTAGCTACGGGGGGACCGCCGAGACTGTTCTTT
d_call: -; j_call: TRBJ1-3; v_call: TRBV5-6; clone_size: -; cdr3_aa: CASSLGPAENTIYF; cdr3_nt: TGTGCCAGCAGCCTGGGACCGGCGGAAAACACCATATATTTT
d_call: -; j_call: TRBJ1-5; v_call: TRBV27; clone_size: -; cdr3_aa: CASSAPGGNQPQHF; cdr3_nt: TGTGCCAGCAGTGCTCCGGGAGGCAATCAGCCCCAGCATTTT
d_call: -; j_call: TRBJ2-2; v_call: TRBV12-3/TRBV12-4; clone_size: -; cdr3_aa: CASTKSDVGELFF; cdr3_nt: TGTGCCAGCACCAAAAGCGATGTCGGGGAGCTGTTTTTT
d_call: TRBD1; j_call: TRBJ1-6; v_call: TRBV19; clone_size: -; cdr3_aa: CASSWNDRANSPLHF; cdr3_nt: TGTGCCAGTAGTTGGAACGACAGGGCTAATTCACCCCTCCACTTT
d_call: TRBD1; j_call: TRBJ2-3; v_call: TRBV12-5; clone_size: once; cdr3_aa: CASGLDQGAEDTQYF; cdr3_nt: TGTGCTAGTGGTTTGGACCAGGGGGCCGAAGATACGCAGTATTTT
d_call: -; j_call: TRBJ2-3; v_call: TRBV7-2; clone_size: -; cdr3_aa: CASSFGQTPDTQYF; cdr3_nt: TGTGCCAGCAGTTTCGGACAGACCCCAGATACGCAGTATTTT
d_call: TRBD1; j_call: TRBJ1-1; v_call: TRBV7-3; clone_size: -; cdr3_aa: CASSLDREAEAFF; cdr3_nt: TGTGCCAGCAGCCTTGACAGGGAGGCTGAAGCTTTCTTT
d_call: -; j_call: TRBJ2-1; v_call: TRBV20-1; clone_size: -; cdr3_aa: CSASGQFRGDEQFF; cdr3_nt: TGCAGTGCAAGTGGACAGTTTCGCGGGGATGAGCAGTTCTTC
d_call: -; j_call: TRBJ1-5; v_call: TRBV18; clone_size: -; cdr3_aa: CASSPNTVGQPQHF; cdr3_nt: TGTGCCAGCTCACCAAATACAGTTGGGCAGCCCCAGCATTTT
d_call: TRBD1; j_call: TRBJ1-1; v_call: TRBV5-4; clone_size: -; cdr3_aa: CASSPYRGPEAFF; cdr3_nt: TGTGCCAGCAGTCCCTACAGGGGCCCTGAAGCTTTCTTT
d_call: TRBD1; j_call: TRBJ1-2; v_call: TRBV2; clone_size: -; cdr3_aa: CASSLGQGRRGYTF; cdr3_nt: TGTGCCAGCAGTCTCGGACAGGGTCGGCGTGGCTACACCTTC
d_call: TRBD1; j_call: TRBJ2-3; v_call: TRBV6-6; clone_size: -; cdr3_aa: CASTQLRQGGTDTQYF; cdr3_nt: TGTGCCAGCACCCAACTTCGTCAGGGGGGCACAGATACGCAGTATTTT
d_call: -; j_call: TRBJ1-2; v_call: TRBV28; clone_size: -; cdr3_aa: CASSLSRGDYGYTF; cdr3_nt: TGTGCCAGCAGTTTATCCAGGGGCGACTATGGCTACACCTTC
d_call: -; j_call: TRBJ1-5; v_call: TRBV7-2; clone_size: -; cdr3_aa: CASSLLDNSNQPQHF; cdr3_nt: TGTGCCAGCAGCTTACTAGATAACAGCAATCAGCCCCAGCATTTT
d_call: -; j_call: TRBJ2-5; v_call: TRBV6-1; clone_size: -; cdr3_aa: CASSDPSRGFGETQYF; cdr3_nt: TGTGCCAGCAGTGATCCCTCCCGGGGATTTGGAGAGACCCAGTACTTC